Presented here are 4 T cell receptor beta chains from one specimen sequenced in a study of T cell responses to AZD1222 COVID-19 vaccine. The protocol was immunoSEQ multiplex PCR, while the TCRdb copy is restricted to in-frame clones and leaves out a portion. This table holds about 72,000 clones, nearly 90% found once. The sample was peripheral blood, taken 28 days after the second AZD1222 dose. The receptors shown here come from an adult who received the AZD1222 COVID-19 vaccine.

This clone was seen only once. The rearrangement joins TRBV4-1 to TRBJ1-4, with a tentative D call TRBD1 (5 bases). Germline V gene sequence: CDR1 MGHRA, CDR2 YSYEKL. Between the trimmed V and J ends, which lost 3 bases and 8 bases, there was a span of 16 bases. The CDR3 is 15 amino acids. CDR3 nucleotide sequence: TGCGCCAGCAGCCAGACGGGGCAGGGAATAGAAAAACTGTTTTTT. Translating it yields CASSQTGQGIEKLFF.

This clone was recorded once. This chain links TRBV2 with TRBJ1-2; no definite D call. The CDR3 length is 12 residues. CDR1 SNHLY and CDR2 FYNNEI come from the germline V gene. V was trimmed by 2 bases and J by 7 bases, leaving 8 bases between them. Written as DNA, the CDR3 is TGTGCCAGCAGTGAATGGGCAGCTGGCTACACCTTC. Translating gives CASSEWAAGYTF.

The chain combines TRBV28 with TRBJ2-6; possibly TRBD1 for D (5 bases). The CDR3 runs to 17 residues. The V end was cut by 5 bases, the J end by 7 bases, with 21 bases between. The germline V gene has CDR1 MDHEN and CDR2 SYDVKM. CDR3 region: CASSPLVGSGRANVLTF. CDR3 DNA: TGTGCCAGCAGTCCCCTCGTCGGGTCAGGGCGAGCCAACGTCCTGACTTTC.

V is TRBV15 and J is TRBJ2-2; D not certain. The V end lost 8 bases, the J end lost 5 bases, and 15 bases lay between the germline ends. This CDR3 has 14 amino acids. CDR1 is LNHNV and CDR2 is YYDKDF in the germline V gene (reference sequence). The CDR3 nucleotides are TGTGCCACCGAGAGTGTTGTAAGGACCGGGGAGCTGTTTTTT. Amino acid sequence: CATESVVRTGELFF.